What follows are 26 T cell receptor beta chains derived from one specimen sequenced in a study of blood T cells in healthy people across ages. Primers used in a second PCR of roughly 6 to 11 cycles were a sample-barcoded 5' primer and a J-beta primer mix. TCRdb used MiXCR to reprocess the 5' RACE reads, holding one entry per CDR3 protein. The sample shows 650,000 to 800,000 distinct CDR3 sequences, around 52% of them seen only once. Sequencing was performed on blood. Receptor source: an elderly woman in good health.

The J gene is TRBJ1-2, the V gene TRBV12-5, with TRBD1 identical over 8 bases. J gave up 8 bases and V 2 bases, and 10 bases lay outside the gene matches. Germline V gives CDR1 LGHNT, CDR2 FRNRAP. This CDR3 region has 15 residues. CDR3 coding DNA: TGTGCTAGTGGTTTGCCCGCCGGGACAGGTGGCGGCTACACCTTC. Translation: CASGLPAGTGGGYTF.

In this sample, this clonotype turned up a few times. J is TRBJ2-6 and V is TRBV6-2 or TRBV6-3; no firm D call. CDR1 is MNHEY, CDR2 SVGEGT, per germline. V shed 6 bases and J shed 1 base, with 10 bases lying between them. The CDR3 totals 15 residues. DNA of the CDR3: TGTGCCAGCAGCCACGAGGTGTCTGGGGCCAACGTCCTGACTTTC. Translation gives CASSHEVSGANVLTF.

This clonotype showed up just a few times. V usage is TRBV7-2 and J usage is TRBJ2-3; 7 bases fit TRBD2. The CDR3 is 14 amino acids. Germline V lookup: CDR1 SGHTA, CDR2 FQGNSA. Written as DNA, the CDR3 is TGTGGCGCTAGCGGCTTTTCGGACACAGATACGCAGTATTTT. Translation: CGASGFSDTDTQYF.

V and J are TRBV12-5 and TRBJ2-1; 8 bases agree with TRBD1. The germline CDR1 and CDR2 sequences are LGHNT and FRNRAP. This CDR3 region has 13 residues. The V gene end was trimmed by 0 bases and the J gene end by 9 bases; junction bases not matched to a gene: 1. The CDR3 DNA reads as TGTGCTAGTGGTTTGGTACAGGGGGGTGAGCAGTTCTTC. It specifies CASGLVQGGEQFF.

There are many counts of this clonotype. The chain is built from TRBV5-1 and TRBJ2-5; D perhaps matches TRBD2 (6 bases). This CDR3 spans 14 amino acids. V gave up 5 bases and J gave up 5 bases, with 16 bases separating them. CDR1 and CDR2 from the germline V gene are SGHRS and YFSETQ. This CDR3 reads CASRPSSDSETQYF. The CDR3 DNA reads TGCGCCAGCAGACCATCTAGCGATTCGGAGACCCAGTACTTC.

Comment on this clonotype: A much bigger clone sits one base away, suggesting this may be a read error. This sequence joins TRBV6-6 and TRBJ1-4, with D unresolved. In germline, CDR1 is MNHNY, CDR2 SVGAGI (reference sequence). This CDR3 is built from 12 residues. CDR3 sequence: CTSSTLGEKLFF. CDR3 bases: TGTACCAGCAGTACGCTAGGTGAAAAACTGTTTTTT.

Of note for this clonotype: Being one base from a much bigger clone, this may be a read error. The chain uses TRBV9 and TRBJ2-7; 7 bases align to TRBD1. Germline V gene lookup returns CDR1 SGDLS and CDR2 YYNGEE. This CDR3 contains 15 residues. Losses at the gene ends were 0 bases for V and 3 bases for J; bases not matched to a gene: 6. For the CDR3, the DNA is TGTGCCAGCAGCGTAGGTGGACAGGCTAGCTACGAGCAGTACTTC. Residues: CASSVGGQASYEQYF.

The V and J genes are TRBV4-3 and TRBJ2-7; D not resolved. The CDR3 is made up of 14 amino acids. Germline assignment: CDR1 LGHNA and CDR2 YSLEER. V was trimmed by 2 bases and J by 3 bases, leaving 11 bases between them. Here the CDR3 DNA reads TGCGCCAGCAGCCAATCCGCGTCCGGCTACGAGCAGTACTTC. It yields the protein CASSQSASGYEQYF.

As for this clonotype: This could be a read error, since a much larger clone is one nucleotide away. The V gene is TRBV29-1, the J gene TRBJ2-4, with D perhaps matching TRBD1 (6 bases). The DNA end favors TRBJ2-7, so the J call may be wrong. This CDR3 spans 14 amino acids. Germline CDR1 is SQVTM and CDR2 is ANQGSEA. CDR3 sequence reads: CSEIRHGDNDEQYF. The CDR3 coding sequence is TGCAGCGAGATAAGACACGGGGACAACGACGAGCAGTACTTC.

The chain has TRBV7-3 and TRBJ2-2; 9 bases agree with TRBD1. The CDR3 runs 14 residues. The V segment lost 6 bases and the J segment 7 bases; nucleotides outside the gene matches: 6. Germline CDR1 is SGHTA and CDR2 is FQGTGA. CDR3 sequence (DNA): TGTGCCAGCAGAAAGGACAGGGGCGGCGGGGAGCTGTTTTTT. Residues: CASRKDRGGGELFF.

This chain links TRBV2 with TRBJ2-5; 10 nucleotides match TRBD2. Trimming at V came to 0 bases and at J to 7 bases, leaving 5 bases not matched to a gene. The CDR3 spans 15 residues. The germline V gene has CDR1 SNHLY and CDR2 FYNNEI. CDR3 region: CASSEAGTSVRTQYF. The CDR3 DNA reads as TGTGCCAGCAGTGAAGCAGGGACTAGCGTGCGGACCCAGTACTTC.

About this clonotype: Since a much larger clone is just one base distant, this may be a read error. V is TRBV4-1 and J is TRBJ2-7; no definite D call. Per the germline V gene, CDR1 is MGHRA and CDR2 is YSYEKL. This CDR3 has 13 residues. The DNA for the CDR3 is TGCGCCCGCAGCCAACACAGCTCCTACGAGCAGTACTTC. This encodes CARSQHSSYEQYF.

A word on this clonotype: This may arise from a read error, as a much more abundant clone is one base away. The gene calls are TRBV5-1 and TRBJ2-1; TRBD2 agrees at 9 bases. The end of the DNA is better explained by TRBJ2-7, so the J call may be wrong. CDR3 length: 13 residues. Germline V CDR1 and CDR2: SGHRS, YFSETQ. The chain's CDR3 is CASGSGSTNEQYF. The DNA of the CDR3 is TGCGCCAGCGGTAGCGGGAGTACCAATGAGCAGTACTTC.

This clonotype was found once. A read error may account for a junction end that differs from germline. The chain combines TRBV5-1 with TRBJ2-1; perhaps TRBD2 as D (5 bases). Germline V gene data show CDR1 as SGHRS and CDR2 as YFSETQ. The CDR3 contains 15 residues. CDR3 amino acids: CASGLTTSSYNEQFF. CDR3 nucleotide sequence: TGCGCCAGCGGCTTGACTACGAGCTCCTACAATGAGCAGTTCTTC. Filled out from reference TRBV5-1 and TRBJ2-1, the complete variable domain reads KAGVTQTPRYLIKTRGQQVTLSCSPISGHRSVSWYQQTPGQGLQFLFEYFSETQRNKGNFPGRFSGRQFSNSRSEMNVSTLELGDSALYLCASGLTTSSYNEQFFGPGTRLTVL.

The CDR3 sequence: CASSQGPGQMNTEAFF. The CDR3 DNA follows: TGCGCCAGCAGCCAAGGCCCGGGACAAATGAACACTGAAGCTTTCTTT. This sequence joins TRBV4-1 and TRBJ1-1, with D perhaps matching TRBD1 (6 bases). Germline CDR1 and CDR2: MGHRA and YSYEKL. The CDR3 length is 16 residues. Trimming left V 1 base short and J 0 bases short, with 12 bases between.

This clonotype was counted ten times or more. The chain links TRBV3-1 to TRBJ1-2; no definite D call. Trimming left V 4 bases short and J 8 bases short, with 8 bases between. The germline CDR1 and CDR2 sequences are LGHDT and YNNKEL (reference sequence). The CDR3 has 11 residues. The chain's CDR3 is CASSRMEGYTF. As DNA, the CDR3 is TGTGCCAGCAGCCGGATGGAGGGCTACACCTTC.

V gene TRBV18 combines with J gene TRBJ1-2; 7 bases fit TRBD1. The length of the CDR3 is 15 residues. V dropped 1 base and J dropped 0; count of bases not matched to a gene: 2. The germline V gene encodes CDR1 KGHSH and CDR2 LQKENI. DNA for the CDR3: TGTGCCAGCTCACCACGGGACAGAACTAACTATGGCTACACCTTC. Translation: CASSPRDRTNYGYTF.

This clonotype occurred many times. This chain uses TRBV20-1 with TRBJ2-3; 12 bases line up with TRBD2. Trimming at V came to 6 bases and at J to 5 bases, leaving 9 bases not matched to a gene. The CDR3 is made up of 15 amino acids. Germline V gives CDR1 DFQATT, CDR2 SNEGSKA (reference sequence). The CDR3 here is CSARLAGAQLDTQYF. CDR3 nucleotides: TGCAGTGCGAGACTAGCGGGAGCCCAACTAGATACGCAGTATTTT.

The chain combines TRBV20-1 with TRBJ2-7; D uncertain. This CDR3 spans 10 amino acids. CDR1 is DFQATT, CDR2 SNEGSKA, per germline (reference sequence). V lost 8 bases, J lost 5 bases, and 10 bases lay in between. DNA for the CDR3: TGCAGTTCGGCCCCACACGAGCAGTACTTC. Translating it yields CSSAPHEQYF.

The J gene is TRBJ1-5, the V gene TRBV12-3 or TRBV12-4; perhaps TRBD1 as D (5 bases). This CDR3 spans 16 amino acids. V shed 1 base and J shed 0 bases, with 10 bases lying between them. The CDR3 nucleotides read TGTGCCAGCAGTTTAGACGACAGCCATAGCAATCAGCCCCAGCATTTT. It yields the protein CASSLDDSHSNQPQHF.

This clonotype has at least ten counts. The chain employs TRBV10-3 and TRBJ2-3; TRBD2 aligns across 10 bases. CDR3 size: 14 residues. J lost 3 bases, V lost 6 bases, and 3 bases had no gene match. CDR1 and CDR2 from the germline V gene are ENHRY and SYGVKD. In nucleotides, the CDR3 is TGTGCCATCAGCGAGCGGGAGGGGACAGATACGCAGTATTTT. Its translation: CAISEREGTDTQYF.

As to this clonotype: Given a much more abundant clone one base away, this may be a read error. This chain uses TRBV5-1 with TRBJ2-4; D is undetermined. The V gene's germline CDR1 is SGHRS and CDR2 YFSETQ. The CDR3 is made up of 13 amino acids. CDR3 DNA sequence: TGCGCCAGCAGCTTGGATTCCAAAAACAATCAGTACTTC. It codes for CASSLDSKNNQYF. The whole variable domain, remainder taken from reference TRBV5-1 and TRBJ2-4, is KAGVTQTPRYLIKTRGQQVTLSCSPISGHRSVSWYQQTPGQGLQFLFEYFSETQRNKGNFPGRFSGRQFSNSRSEMNVSTLELGDSALYLCASSLDSKNNQYFGAGTRLSVL.

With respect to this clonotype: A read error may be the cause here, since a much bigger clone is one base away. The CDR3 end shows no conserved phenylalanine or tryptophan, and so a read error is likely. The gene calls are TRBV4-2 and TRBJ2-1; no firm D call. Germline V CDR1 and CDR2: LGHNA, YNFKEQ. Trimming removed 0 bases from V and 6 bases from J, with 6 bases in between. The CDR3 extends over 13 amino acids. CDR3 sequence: CASSQESPNEQFL. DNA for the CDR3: TGTGCCAGCAGCCAAGAGTCCCCCAATGAGCAGTTCTTG.

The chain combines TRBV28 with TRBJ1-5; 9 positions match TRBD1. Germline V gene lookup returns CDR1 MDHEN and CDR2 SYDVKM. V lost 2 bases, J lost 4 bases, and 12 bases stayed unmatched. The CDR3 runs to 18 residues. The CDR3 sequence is CASSLRGQGSYSNQPQHF. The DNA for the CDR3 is TGTGCCAGCAGTTTACGCGGACAGGGGTCTTATAGTAATCAGCCCCAGCATTTT.

CDR3 sequence reads: CAISESRPHEQYF. CDR3 nucleotides: TGTGCCATCAGTGAGTCGAGGCCGCACGAGCAGTACTTC. The chain employs TRBV10-3 and TRBJ2-5; D gene unclear. The J call may be incorrect, as the DNA end agrees better with TRBJ2-7. The CDR3 extends over 13 amino acids. CDR1 and CDR2 from the germline V gene are ENHRY and SYGVKD.

In DNA, the CDR3 is TGCAGCGTGCGAAGGGACAGGGAGTGGGGCTACACCTTC. It translates to CSVRRDREWGYTF. J is TRBJ1-2 and V is TRBV29-1; 9 bases fit TRBD1. CDR1 SQVTM and CDR2 ANQGSEA come from the germline V gene. This CDR3 has 13 amino acids. The V gene end was trimmed by 6 bases and the J gene end by 8 bases; junction bases not matched to a gene: 10.